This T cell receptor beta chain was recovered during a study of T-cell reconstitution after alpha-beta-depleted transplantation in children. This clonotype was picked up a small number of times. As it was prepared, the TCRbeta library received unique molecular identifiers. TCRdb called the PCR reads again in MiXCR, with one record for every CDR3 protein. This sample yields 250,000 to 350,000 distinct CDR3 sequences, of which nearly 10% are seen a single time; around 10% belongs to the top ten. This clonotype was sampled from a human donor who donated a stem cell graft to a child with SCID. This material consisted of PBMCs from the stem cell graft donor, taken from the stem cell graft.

CDR3 amino acids: CASSTRGRIYNEQFF. The CDR3 bases are TGTGCCAGCAGCACCAGGGGGCGAATATACAATGAGCAGTTCTTC. The chain couples TRBV7-9 to TRBJ2-1; TRBD1 matches 8 bases. After removal of 5 bases from V and 4 bases from J, the junction contained 7 bases not matched to a gene. Per the germline V gene, CDR1 is SEHNR and CDR2 is FQNEAQ (reference sequence). CDR3 length: 15 amino acids.